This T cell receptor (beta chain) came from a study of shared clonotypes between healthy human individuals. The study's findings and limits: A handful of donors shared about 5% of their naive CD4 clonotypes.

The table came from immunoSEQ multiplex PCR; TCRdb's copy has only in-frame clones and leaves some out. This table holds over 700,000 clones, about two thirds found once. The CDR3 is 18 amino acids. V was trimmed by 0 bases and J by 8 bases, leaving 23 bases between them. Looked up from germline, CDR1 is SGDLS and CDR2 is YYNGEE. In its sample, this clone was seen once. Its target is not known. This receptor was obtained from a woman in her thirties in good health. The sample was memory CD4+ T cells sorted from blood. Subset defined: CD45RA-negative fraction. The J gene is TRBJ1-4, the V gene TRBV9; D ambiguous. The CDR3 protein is CASSVGPPDPRVTEKLFF. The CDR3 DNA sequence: TGTGCCAGCAGCGTAGGCCCCCCCGACCCCCGAGTGACCGAAAAACTGTTTTTT.